The source of this T cell receptor (beta chain) is a study of blood T cell repertoires in COVID-19. V lost 1 base, J lost 6 bases, and 18 bases lay in between. This CDR3 is 17 amino acids long. The V gene's germline CDR1 is MGHRA and CDR2 YSYEKL. TCRdb's copy holds only in-frame clones and misses some; the assay was immunoSEQ multiplex PCR. Altogether some 180,000 clones are present, around 85% being singletons, with the ten largest covering around 7.8%. The TCR sequence derives from a woman aged 55 to 70 with acute or convalescent COVID-19. Sequencing used peripheral blood. The rearrangement joins TRBV4-1 to TRBJ2-2; D is perhaps TRBD1 (5 bases). The CDR3 nucleotides are TGCGCCAGCAGCCAAGTCCTTTCGGTGGGGCCGGCCGGGGAGCTGTTTTTT. As protein: CASSQVLSVGPAGELFF.